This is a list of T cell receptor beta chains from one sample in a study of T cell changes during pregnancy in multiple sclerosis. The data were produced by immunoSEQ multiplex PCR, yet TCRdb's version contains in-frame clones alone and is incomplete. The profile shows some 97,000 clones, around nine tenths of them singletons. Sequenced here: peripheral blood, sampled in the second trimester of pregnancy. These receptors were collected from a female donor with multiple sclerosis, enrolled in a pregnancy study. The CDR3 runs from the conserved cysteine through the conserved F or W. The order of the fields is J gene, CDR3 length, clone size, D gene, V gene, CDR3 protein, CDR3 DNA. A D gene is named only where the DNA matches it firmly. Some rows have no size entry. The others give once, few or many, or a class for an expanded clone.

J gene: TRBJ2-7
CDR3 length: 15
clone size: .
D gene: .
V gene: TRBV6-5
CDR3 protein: CASSYSTGSAYEQYF
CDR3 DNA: TGTGCCAGCAGTTACTCGACGGGTTCAGCCTACGAGCAGTACTTC

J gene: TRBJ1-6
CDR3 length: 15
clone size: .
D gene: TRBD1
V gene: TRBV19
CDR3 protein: CASSITGQGFSPLHF
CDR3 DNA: TGTGCCAGTAGTATAACAGGACAGGGATTTTCACCCCTCCACTTT

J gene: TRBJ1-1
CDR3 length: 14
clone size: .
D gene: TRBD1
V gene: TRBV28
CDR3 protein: CASRSGTANTEAFF
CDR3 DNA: TGTGCCAGCAGATCCGGGACAGCGAACACTGAAGCTTTCTTT

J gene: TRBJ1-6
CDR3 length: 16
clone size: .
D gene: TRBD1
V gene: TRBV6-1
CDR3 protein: CASSGTGTGGQSPLHF
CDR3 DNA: TGTGCCAGCAGTGGTACCGGGACAGGGGGCCAATCACCCCTCCACTTT

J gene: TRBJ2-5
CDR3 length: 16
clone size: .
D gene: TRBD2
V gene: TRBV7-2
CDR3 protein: CASSPGLAGNQETQYF
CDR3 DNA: TGTGCCAGCAGCCCGGGACTAGCGGGGAACCAAGAGACCCAGTACTTC

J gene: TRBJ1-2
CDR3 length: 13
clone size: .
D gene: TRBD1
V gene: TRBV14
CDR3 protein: CASSQDRGYGYTF
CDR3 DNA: TGTGCCAGCAGTCAGGACAGGGGATATGGCTACACCTTC

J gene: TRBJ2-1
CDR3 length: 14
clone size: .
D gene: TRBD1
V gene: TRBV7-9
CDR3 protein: CASSFPGQGVEQFF
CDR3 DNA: TGTGCCAGCAGCTTTCCGGGACAGGGGGTGGAGCAGTTCTTC

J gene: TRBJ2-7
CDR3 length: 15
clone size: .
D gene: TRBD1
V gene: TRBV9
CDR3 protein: CASSGQGESSYEQYF
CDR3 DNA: TGTGCCAGCAGCGGACAGGGGGAGAGCTCCTACGAGCAGTACTTC

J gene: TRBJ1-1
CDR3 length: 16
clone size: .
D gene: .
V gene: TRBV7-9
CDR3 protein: CASSPLGVRWNTEAFF
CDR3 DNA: TGTGCCAGCAGCCCCCTAGGGGTCCGGTGGAACACTGAAGCTTTCTTT

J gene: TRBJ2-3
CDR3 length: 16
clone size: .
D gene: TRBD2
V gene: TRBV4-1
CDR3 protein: CASSPLAGGITDTQYF
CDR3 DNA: TGCGCCAGCAGCCCTCTAGCGGGGGGGATCACAGATACGCAGTATTTT

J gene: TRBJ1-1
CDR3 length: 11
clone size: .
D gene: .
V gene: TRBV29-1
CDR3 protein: CGSNRNTEAFF
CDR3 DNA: TGCGGATCGAACAGGAACACTGAAGCTTTCTTT

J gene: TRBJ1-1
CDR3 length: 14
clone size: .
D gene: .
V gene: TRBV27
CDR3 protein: CASSEGALNTEAFF
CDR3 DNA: TGTGCCAGCAGTGAAGGGGCCCTGAACACTGAAGCTTTCTTT

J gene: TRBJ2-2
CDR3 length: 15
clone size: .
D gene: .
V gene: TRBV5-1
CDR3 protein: CASSLMGGNTGELFF
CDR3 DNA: TGCGCCAGCAGCTTGATGGGAGGGAACACCGGGGAGCTGTTTTTT

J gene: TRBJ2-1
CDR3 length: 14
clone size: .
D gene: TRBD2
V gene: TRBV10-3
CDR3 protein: CATNNGRKDNEQFF
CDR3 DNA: TGTGCCACCAACAACGGGAGGAAGGACAATGAGCAGTTCTTC

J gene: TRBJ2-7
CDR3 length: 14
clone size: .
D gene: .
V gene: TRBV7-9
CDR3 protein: CASSPMTTAGEQYF
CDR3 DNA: TGTGCCAGCAGCCCGATGACCACTGCGGGCGAGCAGTACTTC

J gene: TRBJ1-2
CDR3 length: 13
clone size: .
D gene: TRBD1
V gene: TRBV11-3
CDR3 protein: CASSLGDSAGYTF
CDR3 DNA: TGTGCCAGCAGTCTCGGGGACAGCGCGGGCTACACCTTC

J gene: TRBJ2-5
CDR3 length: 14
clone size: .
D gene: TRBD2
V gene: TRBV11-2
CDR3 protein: CASSSGTRQETQYF
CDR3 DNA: TGTGCCAGCAGCTCGGGGACTAGGCAAGAGACCCAGTACTTC

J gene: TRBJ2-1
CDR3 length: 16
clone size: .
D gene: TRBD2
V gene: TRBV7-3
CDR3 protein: CASSSAGPLSYNEQFF
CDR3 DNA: TGTGCCAGCAGCTCAGCGGGGCCACTCTCCTACAATGAGCAGTTCTTC

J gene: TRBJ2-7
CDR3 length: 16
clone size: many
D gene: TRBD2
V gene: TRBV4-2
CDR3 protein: CASSQELAGVWDEQYF
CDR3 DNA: TGTGCCAGCAGCCAGGAACTAGCGGGAGTTTGGGACGAGCAGTACTTC

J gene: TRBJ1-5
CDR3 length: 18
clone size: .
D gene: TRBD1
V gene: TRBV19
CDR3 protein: CASSTSRTGRYSNQPQHF
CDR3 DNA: TGTGCCAGTAGTACCTCGAGGACAGGGCGGTATAGCAATCAGCCCCAGCATTTT

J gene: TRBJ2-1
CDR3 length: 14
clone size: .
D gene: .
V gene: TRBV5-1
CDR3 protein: CASSFGLGGNEQFF
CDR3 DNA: TGCGCCAGCAGCTTCGGCTTGGGGGGCAATGAGCAGTTCTTC

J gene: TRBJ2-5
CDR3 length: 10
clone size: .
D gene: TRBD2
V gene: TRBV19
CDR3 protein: CASPAGGLDF
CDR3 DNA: TGTGCCAGTCCTGCGGGAGGGTTAGACTTC